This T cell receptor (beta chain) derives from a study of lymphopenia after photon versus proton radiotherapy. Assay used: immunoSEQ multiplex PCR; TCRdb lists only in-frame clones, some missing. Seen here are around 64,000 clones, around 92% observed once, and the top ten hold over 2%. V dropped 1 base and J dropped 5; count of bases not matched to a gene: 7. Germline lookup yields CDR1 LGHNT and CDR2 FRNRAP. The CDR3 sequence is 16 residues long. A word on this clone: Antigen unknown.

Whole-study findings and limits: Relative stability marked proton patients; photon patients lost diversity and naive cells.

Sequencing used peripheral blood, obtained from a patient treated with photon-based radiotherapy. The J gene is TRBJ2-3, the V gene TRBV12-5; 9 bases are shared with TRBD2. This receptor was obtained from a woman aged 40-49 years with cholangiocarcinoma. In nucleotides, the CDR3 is TGTGCTAGTGGTTTGGATGCGGGGGGGCAGGTAGATACGCAGTATTTT. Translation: CASGLDAGGQVDTQYF.